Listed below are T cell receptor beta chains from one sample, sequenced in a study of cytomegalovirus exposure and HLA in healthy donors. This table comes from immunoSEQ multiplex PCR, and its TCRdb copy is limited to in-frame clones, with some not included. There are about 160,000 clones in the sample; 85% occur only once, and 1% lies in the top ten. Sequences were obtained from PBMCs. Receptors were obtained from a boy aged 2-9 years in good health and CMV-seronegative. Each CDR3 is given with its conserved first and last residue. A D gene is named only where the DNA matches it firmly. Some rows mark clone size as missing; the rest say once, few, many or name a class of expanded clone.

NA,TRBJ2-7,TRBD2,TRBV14,TGTGCCAGCAGCCAAGAACGAGTGAGACTAGCGGACGAGCAGTACTTC,CASSQERVRLADEQYF
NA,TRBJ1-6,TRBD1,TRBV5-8,TGTGCCAGCAGTTTTACAGGGGCCTCCCTCCACTTT,CASSFTGASLHF
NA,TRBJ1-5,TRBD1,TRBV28,TGTGCCAGCAGACTACCCACAGGGGTTGGGGGCCTGGAGGTTCATCAGCCCCAGCATTTT,CASRLPTGVGGLEVHQPQHF
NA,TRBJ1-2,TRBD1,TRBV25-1,TGTGCCAGCAGTGAAACAGGGGGATACAACTATGGCTACACCTTC,CASSETGGYNYGYTF
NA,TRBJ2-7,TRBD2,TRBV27,TGTGCCAGCAGTTTATATCGTGGAGGGGTGAAGCGGGAGGGCCTCTACGAGCAGTACTTC,CASSLYRGGVKREGLYEQYF
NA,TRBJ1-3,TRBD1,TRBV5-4,TGTGCCAGCAGCTTGGGAGGGACAGGGGGCGGAAACACCATATATTTT,CASSLGGTGGGNTIYF
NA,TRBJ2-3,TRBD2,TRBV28,TGTGCCAGCGCTAGGGGAGGGCGGGCCGCCACAGATACGCAGTATTTT,CASARGGRAATDTQYF
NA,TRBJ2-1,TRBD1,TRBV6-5,TGTGCCAGCAGTCCAACCGGGACAGGTCACAATGAGCAGTTCTTC,CASSPTGTGHNEQFF
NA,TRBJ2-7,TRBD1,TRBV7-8,TGTGCCAGCAGCTCCGGGACAGGGCCCTACGAGCAGTACTTC,CASSSGTGPYEQYF
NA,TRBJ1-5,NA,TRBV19,TGTGCCAGTAGTCCCTCGACAGTCTATAGCAATCAGCCCCAGCATTTT,CASSPSTVYSNQPQHF
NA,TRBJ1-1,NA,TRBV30,TGTGCCTGGAGTGCGGGGGGTACTGAAGCTTTCTTT,CAWSAGGTEAFF
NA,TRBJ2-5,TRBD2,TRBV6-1,TGTGCCAGCAGTGCTAGCGGGGGACGCCAGGAGACCCAGTACTTC,CASSASGGRQETQYF
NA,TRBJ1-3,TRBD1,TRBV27,TGTGCCAGCAGTTCCCTGATAGGGGGCTCTGGAAACACCATATACTTT,CASSSLIGGSGNTIYF
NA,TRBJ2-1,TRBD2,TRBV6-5,TGTGCCAGCAGTTACTCGGGGACTAGCTCCAATGAGCAGTTCTTC,CASSYSGTSSNEQFF
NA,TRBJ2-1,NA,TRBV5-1,TGCGCCAGCAGACAAACTCCCACGGGGAACAATGAGCAGTTCTTC,CASRQTPTGNNEQFF
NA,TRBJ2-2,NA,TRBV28,TGTGCCTCGGTTGGGGCTCCGGGCGGCGGAACCGGGGAGCTGTTTTTT,CASVGAPGGGTGELFF
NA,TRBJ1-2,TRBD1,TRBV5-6,TGTGCCAGCAGCATAGGGCCGGGACAGGGGACCCCTAGCTATGGCTACACCTTC,CASSIGPGQGTPSYGYTF
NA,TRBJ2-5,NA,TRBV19,TGTGCCAGTAGTACAGGGGCAGGGTCGGGTGAGACCCAGTACTTC,CASSTGAGSGETQYF
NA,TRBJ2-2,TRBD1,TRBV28,TGTGCCAGCTGCCAGGGGGCCGACACCGGGGAGCTGTTTTTT,CASCQGADTGELFF
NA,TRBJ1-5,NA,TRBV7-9,TGTTCCAGCAGCTTAGGGGGGGGTGATCAGCCCCAGCATTTT,CSSSLGGGDQPQHF
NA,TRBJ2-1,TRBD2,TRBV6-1,TGTGCCAGCAGTGATGGACTAGCGCTGGATCGGCAGTTCTTC,CASSDGLALDRQFF
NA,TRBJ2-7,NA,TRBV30,TGTGCCTGGAGTGTTGGAGTCTACGAGCAGTACTTC,CAWSVGVYEQYF
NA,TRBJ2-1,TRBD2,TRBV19,TGTGCCAGTAGACAGACGGCTAGCGGGAGGGCCCTCAATGAGCAGTTCTTC,CASRQTASGRALNEQFF
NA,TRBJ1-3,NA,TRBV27,TGTGCCAGCAGACGAGGGGGCTCTGGAAACACCATATATTTT,CASRRGGSGNTIYF
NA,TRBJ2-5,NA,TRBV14,TGTGCCAGCAGCCAGCTACAGGGCGGGAGGACCCAGTACTTC,CASSQLQGGRTQYF
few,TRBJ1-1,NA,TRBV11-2,TGTGCCAGCAGCTTCCCACAGAACACTGAAGCTTTCTTT,CASSFPQNTEAFF
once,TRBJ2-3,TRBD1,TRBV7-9,TGTGCCAGCAGCTTAGGGGACAGGGAGGCAGATACGCAGTATTTT,CASSLGDREADTQYF
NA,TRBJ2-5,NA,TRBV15,TGTGCCACCAGCAGAGATCCAACTAGCCGAGAGACCCAGTACTTC,CATSRDPTSRETQYF
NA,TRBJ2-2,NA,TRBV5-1,TGCGCCAGCAGCTTGAAACAGCAGAGCACCGGGGAGCTGTTTTTT,CASSLKQQSTGELFF
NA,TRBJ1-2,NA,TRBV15,TGTGCCACCAGCAGAGATTTCAGCGCCACCTATGGCTACACCTTC,CATSRDFSATYGYTF
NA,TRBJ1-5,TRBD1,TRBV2,TGTGCCAGCAGTGAAGGACAGGGCCATCAGCCCCAGCATTTT,CASSEGQGHQPQHF
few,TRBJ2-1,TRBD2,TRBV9,TGTGCCAGCAGCGTAGATACTAGCGGGACTTACAATGAGCAGTTCTTC,CASSVDTSGTYNEQFF
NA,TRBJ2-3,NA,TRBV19,TGTGCCAGTACCTCGGGGGTCGATTACACAGATACGCAGTATTTT,CASTSGVDYTDTQYF
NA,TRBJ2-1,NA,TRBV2,TGTGCCAGCAGTGCGGGGAATGAGCAGTTCTTC,CASSAGNEQFF
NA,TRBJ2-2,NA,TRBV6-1,TGTGCCAGCAGTACGGGGGACGGCGGGGAGCTGTTTTTT,CASSTGDGGELFF
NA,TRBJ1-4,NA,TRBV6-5,TGTGCCAGCTGGGGAGGGGATGAAAAACTGTTTTTT,CASWGGDEKLFF
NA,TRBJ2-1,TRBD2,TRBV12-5,TGTGCTAGTGGTTGGGGATGGGGGGGAGACGAGCAGTTCTTC,CASGWGWGGDEQFF
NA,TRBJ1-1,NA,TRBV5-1,TGCGCCAGCAGCTTGTCACAGGCGTTGCTGAACACTGAAGCTTTCTTT,CASSLSQALLNTEAFF
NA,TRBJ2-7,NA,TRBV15,TGTGCCACCAGTTTAGGTCAGGACTCCTACGAGCAGTACTTC,CATSLGQDSYEQYF
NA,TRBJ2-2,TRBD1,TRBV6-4,TGTGCCAGCAGTGAAAGGACAGGGGGCACCGGGGAGCTGTTTTTT,CASSERTGGTGELFF
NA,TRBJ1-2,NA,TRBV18,TGTGCCAGCTCACCAAGCCCCCTTAACTATGGCTACACCTTC,CASSPSPLNYGYTF
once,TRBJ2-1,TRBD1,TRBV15,TGTGCCACCAGCGTCCGGGACAGGGGTGGAAATGAGCAGTTCTTC,CATSVRDRGGNEQFF
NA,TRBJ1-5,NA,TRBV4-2,TGTGCCAGCAGCCAAGACCTCGGGAATCAGCCCCAGCATTTT,CASSQDLGNQPQHF
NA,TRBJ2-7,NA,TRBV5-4,TGTGCCAGCAGCCGGGACAGCGACGCGGGACCCTACGAGCAGTACTTC,CASSRDSDAGPYEQYF
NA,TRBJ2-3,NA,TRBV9,TGTGCCAGCAGCGTAGGGGGCAGGGCTGGCACAGATACGCAGTATTTT,CASSVGGRAGTDTQYF
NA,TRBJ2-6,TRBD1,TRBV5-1,TGCGCCAGCAGCTTTACAGGGGCTGGGGCCAACGTCCTGACTTTC,CASSFTGAGANVLTF
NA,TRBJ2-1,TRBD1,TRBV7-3,TGTGCCAGCAGCGGCGGGACAGGGCCCTACAATGAGCAGTTCTTC,CASSGGTGPYNEQFF
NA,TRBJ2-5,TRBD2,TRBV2,TGTGCCAGCAGTGAAAACCTAGCGGGGGGAGAAGAGACCCAGTACTTC,CASSENLAGGEETQYF
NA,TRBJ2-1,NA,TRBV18,TGTGCCAGCTCACCACAGGGGATTGGGGAGCAGTTCTTC,CASSPQGIGEQFF
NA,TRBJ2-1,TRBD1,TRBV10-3,TGTGCCATCGGACAGGGGGGATCCTACAATGAGCAGTTCTTC,CAIGQGGSYNEQFF
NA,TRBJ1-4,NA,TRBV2,TGTGCCAGCAGTAAAGAGACATTTGAAAAACTGTTTTTT,CASSKETFEKLFF
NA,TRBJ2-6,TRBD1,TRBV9,TGTGCCAGCAGCCCTCGGACAGGGATCCTCTCTGGGGCCAACGTCCTGACTTTC,CASSPRTGILSGANVLTF
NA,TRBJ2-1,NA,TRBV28,TGTGCCAGCAGCCCCGAGCAGGGTTCCCGATGGAATGAGCAGTTCTTC,CASSPEQGSRWNEQFF
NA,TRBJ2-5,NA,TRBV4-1,TGCGCCAGCAGCCAACGGGGTCAAGAGACCCAGTACTTC,CASSQRGQETQYF
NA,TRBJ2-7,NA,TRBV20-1,TGCAGTGCCCAGACAGGTCACGAGCAGTACTTC,CSAQTGHEQYF
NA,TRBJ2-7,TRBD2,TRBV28,TGTGCCAGCAGTCGATCCGGGACTAGCGTATACGAGCAGTACTTC,CASSRSGTSVYEQYF